A few counts support the clone carrying this T cell receptor beta chain. CDR1 and CDR2 (germline): MDHEN, SYDVKM. The CDR3 contains 11 residues. V lost 4 bases, J lost 4 bases, and 4 bases lay in between. Original handling: Amplifying reference gene primers gave estimates of nucleated cell counts. Repertoires were generated with immunoSEQ multiplex PCR, while TCRdb's copy carries only in-frame clones and drops some. Clonal size and the V and J genes are those of that table, whereas D and trimming came from the DNA. In the table there are about 55,000 clones, roughly 70% of which are singletons. The entry originates in a study of blood T cell repertoires in COVID-19. Study-wide context: Spain, Italy and the United States supplied samples that represented acute and convalescent COVID-19. PBMCs, B-cell-depleted T cells, or T cells provided the cDNA or gDNA that made up the material.

This TCR came from a woman in her 70s with acute or convalescent COVID-19. The chain couples TRBV28 to TRBJ1-2; no clear D gene. Sequencing was done on a sample of peripheral blood. CDR3 nucleotides: TGTGCCAGCAGTTCTCTCTATGGCTACACCTTC. It is translated as CASSSLYGYTF.